A single sample is the source of the 2 T cell receptor beta chains below, sequenced in a study of blood T cell repertoires in COVID-19. Repertoires were generated with immunoSEQ multiplex PCR, while TCRdb's copy carries only in-frame clones and drops some. Of fewer than 300,000 clones in the sample, about nine tenths were seen once. Sequencing input: PBMCs or T cells enriched from blood (not recorded which). The receptors shown here come from a man aged 18 to 29 who had recovered from COVID-19.

This chain links TRBV5-1 with TRBJ2-2; 8 bases match TRBD1. The V gene end was trimmed by 4 bases and the J gene end by 9 bases; junction bases not matched to a gene: 5. From germline, CDR1 is SGHRS and CDR2 YFSETQ. CDR3 length: 13 residues. CDR3 DNA: TGCGCCAGCAGCACGGCAGGGGGCAGGGAGCTGTTTTTT. The encoded protein is CASSTAGGRELFF.

The V and J genes are TRBV6-5 and TRBJ1-1; 8 bases agree with TRBD1. This CDR3 contains 15 residues. Per the germline V gene, CDR1 is MNHEY and CDR2 is SVGAGI. The ends lost 6 bases at V and 3 bases at J; junction bases unmatched: 9. In nucleotides, the CDR3 is TGTGCCAGCAGCCGTTATCAGGGGGCGCACACTGAAGCTTTCTTT. Encoded protein: CASSRYQGAHTEAFF.